Ten or more counts support the clone carrying this T cell receptor beta chain. Its antigen is unidentified. The CDR3 extends over 14 amino acids. The V end lost 0 bases, the J end lost 4 bases, and 9 bases lay between the germline ends. The V gene's germline CDR1 is DFQATT and CDR2 SNEGSKA (reference sequence). This sample is drawn from a study of neurological immune-mediated disorders. Study results and limitations: The authors found no clinical or MRI feature associated with the multiple sclerosis repertoire cluster. The absence of shared CDR3 amino acid sequences among expanded clones across subjects suggests private repertoires in all groups.

A 10-nucleotide random UMI tagged transcripts in template-switch 5'RACE cDNA synthesis. TCRdb re-analysed the 5' RACE reads in MiXCR, keeping a single row per CDR3 protein. The data show about 58,000 distinct CDR3 sequences, 3% to 4% seen once. 2 million PBMCs stored at -80 C were the source of the unsorted libraries. Sequencing was done on a sample of PBMCs. The sequence was collected from a woman aged 60 to 75 with multiple sclerosis. The rearrangement links TRBV20-1 to TRBJ2-2; the D gene is possibly TRBD1 (5 bases). The CDR3 DNA reads TGCAGTGCTAGAGACCAGGGTTTCACCGGGGAGCTGTTTTTT. This codes for CSARDQGFTGELFF.